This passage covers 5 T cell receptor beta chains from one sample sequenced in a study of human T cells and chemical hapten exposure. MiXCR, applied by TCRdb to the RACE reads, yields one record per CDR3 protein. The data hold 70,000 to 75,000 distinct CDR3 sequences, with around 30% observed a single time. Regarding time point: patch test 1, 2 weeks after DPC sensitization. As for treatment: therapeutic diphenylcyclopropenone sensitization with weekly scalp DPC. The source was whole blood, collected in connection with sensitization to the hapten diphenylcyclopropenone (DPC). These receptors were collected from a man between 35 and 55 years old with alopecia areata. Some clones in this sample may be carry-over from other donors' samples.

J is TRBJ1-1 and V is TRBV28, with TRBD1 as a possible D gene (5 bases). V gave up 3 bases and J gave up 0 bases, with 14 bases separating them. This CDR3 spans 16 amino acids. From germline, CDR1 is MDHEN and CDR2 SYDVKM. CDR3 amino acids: CASSFHPQGVNTEAFF. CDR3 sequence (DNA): TGTGCCAGCAGTTTTCACCCCCAAGGGGTGAACACTGAAGCTTTCTTT.

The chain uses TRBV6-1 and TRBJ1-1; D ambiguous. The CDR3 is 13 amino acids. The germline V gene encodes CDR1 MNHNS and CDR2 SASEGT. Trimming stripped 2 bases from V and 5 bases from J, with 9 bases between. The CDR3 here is CASSENWGTEAFF. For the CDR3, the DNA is TGTGCCAGCAGTGAAAATTGGGGAACTGAAGCTTTCTTT.

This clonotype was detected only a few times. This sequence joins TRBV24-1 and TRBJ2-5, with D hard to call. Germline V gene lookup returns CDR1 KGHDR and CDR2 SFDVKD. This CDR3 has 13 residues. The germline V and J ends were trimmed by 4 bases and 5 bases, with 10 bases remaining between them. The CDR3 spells CATSDLLGETQYF. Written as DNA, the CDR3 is TGTGCCACCAGTGACCTTTTAGGCGAGACCCAGTACTTC.

CDR3 nucleotides: TGCAGTGCTGCCCGAGGGAGCGGCTTCACAGATACGCAGTATTTT. Translating gives CSAARGSGFTDTQYF. This chain uses TRBV20-1 with TRBJ2-3; tentative D call: TRBD2 (5 bases). V was pared by 5 bases and J by 2 bases, with 17 bases between. The CDR3 contains 15 residues. Germline CDR1 and CDR2: DFQATT and SNEGSKA (reference sequence).

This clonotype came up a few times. This CDR3 reads CASSLQSSNTEAFF. Here the CDR3 DNA reads TGCGCCAGCAGCCTCCAGAGTTCGAACACTGAAGCTTTCTTT. This chain connects TRBV5-1 to TRBJ1-1; unclear D gene. Trimming removed 4 bases from V and 1 base from J, with 11 bases in between. The CDR3 totals 14 residues. Per the germline V gene, CDR1 is SGHRS and CDR2 is YFSETQ.